Sequencing of this T cell receptor beta chain was carried out in a study of blood T cells in healthy people across ages. Trimming cost V 8 bases and J 5 bases, with 10 bases left between them. Per germline, CDR1 SGHTA and CDR2 FQGNSA. This CDR3 has 13 amino acids. The authors ran a second PCR of 7 to 11 cycles using a sample-barcoded 5' primer and a J-beta primer mix. Through a template-switch adaptor with 12 random nucleotides, each cDNA molecule received a tag. TCRdb itself ran the 5' RACE reads through MiXCR, one entry per CDR3 protein. Of 790,000 or so distinct CDR3 sequences in the sample, 35% to 60% were seen once.

The chain employs TRBV7-2 and TRBJ1-6; D uncertain. The sequence was collected from a man older than 75 in good health. Sequencing was done on a sample of blood. DNA for the CDR3: TGTGCCAGCGGTTTTATGGATAATTCACCCCTCCACTTT. Its protein is CASGFMDNSPLHF.